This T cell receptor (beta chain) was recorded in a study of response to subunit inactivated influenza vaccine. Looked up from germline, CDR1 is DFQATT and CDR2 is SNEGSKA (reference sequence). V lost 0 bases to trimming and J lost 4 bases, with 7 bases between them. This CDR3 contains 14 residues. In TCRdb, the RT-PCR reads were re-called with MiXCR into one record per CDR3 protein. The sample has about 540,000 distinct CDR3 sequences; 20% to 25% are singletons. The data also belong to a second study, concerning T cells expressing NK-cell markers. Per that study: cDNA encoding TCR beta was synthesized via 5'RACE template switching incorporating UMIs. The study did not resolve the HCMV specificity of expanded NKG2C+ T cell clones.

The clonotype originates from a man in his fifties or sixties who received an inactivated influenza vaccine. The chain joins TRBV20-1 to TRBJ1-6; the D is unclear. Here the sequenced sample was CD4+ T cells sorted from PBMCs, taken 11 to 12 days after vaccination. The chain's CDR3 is CSARDGVYNSPLHF. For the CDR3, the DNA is TGCAGTGCTAGAGATGGGGTATATAATTCACCCCTCCACTTT.